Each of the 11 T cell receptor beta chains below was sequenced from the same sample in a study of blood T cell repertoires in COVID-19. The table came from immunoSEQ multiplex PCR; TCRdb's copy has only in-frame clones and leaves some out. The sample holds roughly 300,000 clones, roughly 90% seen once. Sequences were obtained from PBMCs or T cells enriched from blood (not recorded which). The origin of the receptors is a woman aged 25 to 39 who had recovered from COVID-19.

The CDR3 bases are TGTGCCAGCTCACGGGCCCAAGAGACCCAGTACTTC. Its translation: CASSRAQETQYF. This rearrangement joins TRBV18 to TRBJ2-5, with D unresolved. This CDR3 spans 12 amino acids. CDR1 and CDR2 from the germline V gene are KGHSH and LQKENI. Trimming stripped 4 bases from V and 1 base from J, with 4 bases between.

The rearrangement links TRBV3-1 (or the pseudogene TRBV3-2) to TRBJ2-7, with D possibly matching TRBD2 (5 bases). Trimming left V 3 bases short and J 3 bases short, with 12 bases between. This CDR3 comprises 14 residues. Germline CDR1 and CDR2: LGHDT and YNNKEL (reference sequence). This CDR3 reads CASSHVSADYEQYF. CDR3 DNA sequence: TGTGCCAGCAGCCATGTCTCAGCGGACTACGAGCAGTACTTC.

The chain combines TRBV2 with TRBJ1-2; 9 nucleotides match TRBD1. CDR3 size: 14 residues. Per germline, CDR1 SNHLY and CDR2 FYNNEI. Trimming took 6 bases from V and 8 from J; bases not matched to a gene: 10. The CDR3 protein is CASRDGQGSGGYTF. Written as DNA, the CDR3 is TGTGCCAGCAGAGATGGACAGGGGAGCGGAGGCTACACCTTC.

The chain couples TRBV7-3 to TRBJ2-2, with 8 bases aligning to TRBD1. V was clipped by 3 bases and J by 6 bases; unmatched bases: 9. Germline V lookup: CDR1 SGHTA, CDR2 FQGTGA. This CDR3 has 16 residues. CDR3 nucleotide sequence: TGTGCCAGCAGCTTCGCCGTGACAGGGGTCCCCGGGGAGCTGTTTTTT. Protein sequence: CASSFAVTGVPGELFF.

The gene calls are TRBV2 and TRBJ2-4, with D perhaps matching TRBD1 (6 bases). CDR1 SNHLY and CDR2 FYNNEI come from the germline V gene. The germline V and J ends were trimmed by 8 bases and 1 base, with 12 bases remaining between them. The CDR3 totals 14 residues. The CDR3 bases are TGTGCCAGCGGATCAGGGGTGGCCAAAAACATTCAGTACTTC. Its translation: CASGSGVAKNIQYF. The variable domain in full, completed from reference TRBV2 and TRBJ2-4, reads EPEVTQTPSHQVTQMGQEVILRCVPISNHLYFYWYRQILGQKVEFLVSFYNNEISEKSEIFDDQFSVERPDGSNFTLKIRSTKLEDSAMYFCASGSGVAKNIQYFGAGTRLSVL.

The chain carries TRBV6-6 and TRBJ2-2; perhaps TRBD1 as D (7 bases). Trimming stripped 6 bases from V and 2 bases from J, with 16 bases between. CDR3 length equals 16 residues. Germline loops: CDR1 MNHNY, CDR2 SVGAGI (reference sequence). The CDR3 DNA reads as TGTGCCAGCAGGGGGGGAGACAGGGCTAACACCGGGGAGCTGTTTTTT. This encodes CASRGGDRANTGELFF.

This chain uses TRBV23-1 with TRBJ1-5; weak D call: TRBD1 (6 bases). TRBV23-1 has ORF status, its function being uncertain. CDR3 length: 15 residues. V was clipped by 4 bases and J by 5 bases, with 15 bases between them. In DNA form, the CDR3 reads TGCGCCAGCAGTCGAAACACAGGGAAGCATCAGCCCCAGCATTTT. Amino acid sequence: CASSRNTGKHQPQHF.

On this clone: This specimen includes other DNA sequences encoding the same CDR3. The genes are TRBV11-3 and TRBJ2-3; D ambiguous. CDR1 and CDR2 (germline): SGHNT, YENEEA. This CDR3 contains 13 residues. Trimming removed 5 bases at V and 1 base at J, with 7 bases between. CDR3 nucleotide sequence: TGTGCCAGCAGCCTCCCGGGCACAGATACGCAGTATTTT. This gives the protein CASSLPGTDTQYF.

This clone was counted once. As DNA, the CDR3 is TGTGCCAGCAGGGGGACAGGTCCCCCTAATCAGCCCCAGCATTTT. Its translation: CASRGTGPPNQPQHF. The chain couples TRBV28 to TRBJ1-5; 8 bases match TRBD1. This CDR3 region has 15 residues. The V and J ends lost 6 bases and 4 bases, in that order; junction bases with no gene match: 8. The germline gives CDR1 MDHEN, CDR2 SYDVKM.

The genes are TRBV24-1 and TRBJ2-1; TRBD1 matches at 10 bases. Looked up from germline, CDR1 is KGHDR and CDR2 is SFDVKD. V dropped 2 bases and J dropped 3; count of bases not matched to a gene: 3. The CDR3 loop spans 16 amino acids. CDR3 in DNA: TGTGCCACCAGTGATTCGGGACAGGGGAACTACAATGAGCAGTTCTTC. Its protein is CATSDSGQGNYNEQFF.

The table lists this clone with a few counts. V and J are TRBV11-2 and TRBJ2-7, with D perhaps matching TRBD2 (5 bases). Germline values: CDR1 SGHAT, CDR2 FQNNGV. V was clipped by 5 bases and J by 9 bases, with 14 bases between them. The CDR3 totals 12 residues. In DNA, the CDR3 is TGTGCCAGCAGCACATCTTTCCGGGGGCAGTACTTC. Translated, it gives CASSTSFRGQYF.